The 14 T cell receptor beta chains given below trace back to one sample, sequenced in a study of early T cells in non-severe SARS-CoV-2 infection (dated by TCRdb to about 2021). The library was prepared using 5' RACE. These reads were obtained on a NextSeq 500. The public sequencing data were trimmed at Q25 with fastp and processed into clonotypes with MiXCR by TCRdb, which kept only in-frame beta chains. For every CDR3 protein sequence, its rows merge into one entry that carries the most common genes and DNA. The sample records approximately 84,000 distinct CDR3 sequences, more than 13% of which are singletons. 4.5% to 7% of the sample lies in the top ten. The sequenced sample consisted of whole blood. The receptor set was obtained from an adult who was a healthcare worker with PCR-confirmed SARS-CoV-2 infection or an uninfected control (not recorded which).

This clonotype was observed at least ten times. V and J are TRBV9 and TRBJ2-2, with D maybe TRBD2 (7 bases). The germline V gene encodes CDR1 SGDLS and CDR2 YYNGEE. V dropped 4 bases and J dropped 4 bases, with 20 bases sitting between them. The CDR3 length is 17 residues. The CDR3 DNA is TGTGCCAGCAGCCCAACCTACGGGGGAGGGGGCACCGGGGAGCTGTTTTTT. It encodes CASSPTYGGGGTGELFF.

This clonotype was seen a handful of times. J is TRBJ2-1 and V is TRBV7-6, with D unresolved. V lost 4 bases and J 7 bases, leaving 8 bases between the germline ends. The CDR3 contains 12 residues. The germline V gene encodes CDR1 SGHVS and CDR2 FNYEAQ. CDR3 protein: CASSSITNEQFF. The CDR3 coding sequence is TGTGCCAGCAGCTCGATAACTAATGAGCAGTTCTTC.

Ten or more counts support this clonotype. The chain joins TRBV2 to TRBJ2-7; TRBD2 might be the D (6 bases). The CDR3 length is 15 residues. Germline CDR1 and CDR2: SNHLY and FYNNEI. Trimming cost V 6 bases and J 3 bases, with 18 bases left between them. The CDR3 bases are TGTGCCAGCAGAGATGTAGCGGAGGGGTACTACGAGCAGTACTTC. Protein sequence: CASRDVAEGYYEQYF.

There are many counts of this clonotype. This rearrangement joins TRBV18 to TRBJ2-2, with 8 positions matching TRBD2. The CDR3 length is 18 residues. V lost 4 bases, J lost 0 bases, and 10 bases stayed unmatched. Germline lookup yields CDR1 KGHSH and CDR2 LQKENI. This chain's CDR3 is CASSLSLIAGTNTGELFF. CDR3 coding DNA: TGTGCCAGCTCACTTTCCCTGATAGCGGGAACGAACACCGGGGAGCTGTTTTTT.

The chain is built from TRBV12-5 and TRBJ2-2, with D uncertain. Looked up from germline, CDR1 is LGHNT and CDR2 is FRNRAP. CDR3 length: 13 residues. V lost 5 bases to trimming and J lost 4 bases, with 8 bases between them. In DNA, the CDR3 is TGTGCTAGTGGTACATCCCCCACCGGGGAGCTGTTTTTT. This gives the protein CASGTSPTGELFF.

The chain links TRBV28 to TRBJ2-1; D unresolved. The CDR3 length is 11 residues. With 2 bases removed from V and 8 bases from J, the gap between germline ends came to 4 bases. CDR1 and CDR2 (germline): MDHEN, SYDVKM. The CDR3 coding sequence is TGTGCCAGCAGTTTACGCGATGAGCAGTTCTTC. This translates into CASSLRDEQFF.

This clonotype has ten or more counts. The chain has TRBV20-1 and TRBJ2-1; 10 nucleotides line up with TRBD2. Per the germline V gene, CDR1 is DFQATT and CDR2 is SNEGSKA (reference sequence). J was trimmed by 14 bases and V by 6 bases; bases with no gene match: 13. CDR3 length: 13 amino acids. CDR3 residues: CSATGLAERKEFF. Here the CDR3 DNA reads TGCAGTGCCACCGGACTAGCGGAAAGGAAGGAGTTCTTC.

The chain uses TRBV4-2 and TRBJ1-4; unclear D gene. CDR3 size: 14 residues. Between the trimmed V and J ends, which lost 0 bases and 7 bases, there was a span of 9 bases. CDR1 is LGHNA, CDR2 YNFKEQ, per germline. In nucleotides, the CDR3 is TGTGCCAGCAGCCAAGATTTTGGCGGTGAAAAACTGTTTTTT. Protein: CASSQDFGGEKLFF.

The chain carries TRBV12-3 or TRBV12-4 and TRBJ2-1; TRBD2 matches at 15 bases. V lost 3 bases to trimming and J lost 9 bases; unmatched junction nucleotides: 3. The CDR3 extends over 15 amino acids. CDR3 in DNA: TGTGCCAGCAGTTTCCGGACTAGCGGGAGGGTTGAGCAGTTCTTC. Translating it yields CASSFRTSGRVEQFF.

The gene calls are TRBV29-1 and TRBJ2-3; D not resolved. V was cut by 4 bases and J by 5 bases, with 4 bases left in between. The CDR3 totals 10 residues. Germline lookup yields CDR1 SQVTM and CDR2 ANQGSEA. The CDR3 loop reads CSVGGDTQYF. For the CDR3, the DNA is TGCAGCGTTGGAGGAGATACGCAGTATTTT.

The genes are TRBV12-3 or TRBV12-4 and TRBJ2-7, with 8 bases that match TRBD1. The CDR3 loop spans 14 amino acids. Losses at the gene ends were 5 bases for V and 5 bases for J; bases not matched to a gene: 8. In nucleotides, the CDR3 is TGTGCCAGCAGTCGCGGACAGGGAATGAACGAGCAGTACTTC. Protein product: CASSRGQGMNEQYF.

By sample share, this clonotype is medium-sized (0.01 to 0.1%). The J gene is TRBJ2-1, the V gene TRBV6-4; TRBD2 matches at 13 bases. Germline CDR1 is MRHNA and CDR2 is SNTAGT. There are 15 residues in the CDR3. The V and J ends lost 6 bases and 5 bases, in that order; junction bases with no gene match: 4. The CDR3 loop reads CASSAGTSGNNEQFF. The CDR3 DNA reads as TGTGCCAGCAGCGCTGGGACTAGCGGGAACAATGAGCAGTTCTTC.

The chain uses TRBV28 and TRBJ2-3; 7 nucleotides align to TRBD1. This CDR3 has 14 residues. Germline V lookup: CDR1 MDHEN, CDR2 SYDVKM. After removal of 6 bases from V and 0 bases from J, the junction contained 3 bases not matched to a gene. As DNA, the CDR3 is TGTGCCAGCAGCCAGACAGGGAGCACAGATACGCAGTATTTT. Encoded protein: CASSQTGSTDTQYF.

This clonotype was seen many times. This chain connects TRBV18 to TRBJ1-6; D ambiguous. The CDR3 is 15 residues long. Deletions cut 6 bases from V and 9 bases from J, with 18 bases between. The V gene's germline CDR1 is KGHSH and CDR2 LQKENI. The CDR3 region has the DNA TGTGCCAGCTCCGCCGGGGTGGGCAAAGTTTCACCCCTCCACTTT. Translating gives CASSAGVGKVSPLHF. Full variable domain (outside the CDR3, taken from reference TRBV18 and TRBJ1-6): NAGVMQNPRHLVRRRGQEARLRCSPMKGHSHVYWYRQLPEEGLKFMVYLQKENIIDESGMPKERFSAEFPKEGPSILRIQQVVRGDSAAYFCASSAGVGKVSPLHFGNGTRLTVT.